The entry below describes one T cell receptor beta chain. This entry belongs to a study of T cell clusters in autoimmune cytopenias. Each sample's input was about 270 ng genomic DNA, roughly 38,000 genome equivalents. The CDR3 is made up of 16 amino acids. The germline V gene encodes CDR1 SGHDT and CDR2 YYEEEE. Multiplex touch-down PCR amplified TRB using TRB-A and TRB-B pools in one tube. TCRdb reprocessed the multiplex PCR reads; each CDR3 protein has one entry and no DNA is given. The listing records some 5,000 distinct CDR3 sequences. This sample also appeared in a second study, on T cell repertoires in aging, cancer and after chemotherapy.

Sequencing used peripheral blood. The chain has TRBV5-6 and TRBJ2-7; TCRdb reports TRBD2, a call that lacks DNA to check it against. The clonotype comes from a human donor with chronic lymphocytic leukemia. The donor label of this sample is uncertain. Here the CDR3 reads CASSLRVVSPFYEQYF.